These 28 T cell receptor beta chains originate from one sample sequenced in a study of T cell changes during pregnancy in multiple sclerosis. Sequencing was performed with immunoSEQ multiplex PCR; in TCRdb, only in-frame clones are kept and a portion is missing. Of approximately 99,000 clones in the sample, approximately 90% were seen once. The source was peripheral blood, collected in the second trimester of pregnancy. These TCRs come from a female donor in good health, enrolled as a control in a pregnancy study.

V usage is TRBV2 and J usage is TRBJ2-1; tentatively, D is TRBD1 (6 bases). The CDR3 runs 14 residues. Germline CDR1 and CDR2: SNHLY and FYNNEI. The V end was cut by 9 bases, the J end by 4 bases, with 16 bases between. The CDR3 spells CASSDGRGYNEQFF. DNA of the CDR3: TGTGCCAGTTCCGATGGCAGGGGATACAATGAGCAGTTCTTC. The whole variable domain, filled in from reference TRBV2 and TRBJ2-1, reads EPEVTQTPSHQVTQMGQEVILRCVPISNHLYFYWYRQILGQKVEFLVSFYNNEISEKSEIFDDQFSVERPDGSNFTLKIRSTKLEDSAMYFCASSDGRGYNEQFFGPGTRLTVL.

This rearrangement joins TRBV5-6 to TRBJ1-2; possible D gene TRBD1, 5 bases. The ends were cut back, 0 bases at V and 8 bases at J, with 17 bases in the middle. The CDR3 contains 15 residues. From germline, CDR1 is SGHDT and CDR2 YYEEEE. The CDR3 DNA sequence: TGTGCCAGCAGCTTGGAAGGCGCCAGGGCGGGAGGCTACACCTTC. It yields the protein CASSLEGARAGGYTF. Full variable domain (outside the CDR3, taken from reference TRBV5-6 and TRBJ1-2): DAGVTQSPTHLIKTRGQQVTLRCSPKSGHDTVSWYQQALGQGPQFIFQYYEEEERQRGNFPDRFSGHQFPNYSSELNVNALLLGDSALYLCASSLEGARAGGYTFGSGTRLTVV.

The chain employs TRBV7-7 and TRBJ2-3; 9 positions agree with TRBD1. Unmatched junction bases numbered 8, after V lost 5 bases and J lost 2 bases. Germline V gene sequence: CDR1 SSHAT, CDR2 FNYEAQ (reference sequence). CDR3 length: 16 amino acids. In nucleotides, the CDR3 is TGTGCCAGCAGCGGTGGGGGGACAGGGACCACAGATACGCAGTATTTT. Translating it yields CASSGGGTGTTDTQYF.

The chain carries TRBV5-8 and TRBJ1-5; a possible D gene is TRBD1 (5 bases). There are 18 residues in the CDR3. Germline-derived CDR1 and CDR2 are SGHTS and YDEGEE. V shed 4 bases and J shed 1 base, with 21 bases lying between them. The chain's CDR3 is CASSHMWGRGSSNQPQHF. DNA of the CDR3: TGTGCCAGCAGCCATATGTGGGGAAGGGGATCGAGCAATCAGCCCCAGCATTTT.

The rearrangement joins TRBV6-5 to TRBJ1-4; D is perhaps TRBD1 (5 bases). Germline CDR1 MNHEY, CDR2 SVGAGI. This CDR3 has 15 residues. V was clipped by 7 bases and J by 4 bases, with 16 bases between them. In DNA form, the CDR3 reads TGTGCCAGCAAGACCCGACAGACCCTTAATGAAAAACTGTTTTTT. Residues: CASKTRQTLNEKLFF.

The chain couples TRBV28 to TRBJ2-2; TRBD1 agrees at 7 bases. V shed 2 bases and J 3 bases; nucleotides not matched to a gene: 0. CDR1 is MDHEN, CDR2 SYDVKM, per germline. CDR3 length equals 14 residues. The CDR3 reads CASSLGTDTGELFF. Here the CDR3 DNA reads TGTGCCAGCAGTTTAGGGACAGACACCGGGGAGCTGTTTTTT.

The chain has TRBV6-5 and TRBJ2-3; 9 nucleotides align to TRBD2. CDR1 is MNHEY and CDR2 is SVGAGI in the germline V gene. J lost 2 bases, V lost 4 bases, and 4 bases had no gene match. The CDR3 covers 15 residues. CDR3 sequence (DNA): TGTGCCAGCAGTTCCTTAGCGGGAGCCACAGATACGCAGTATTTT. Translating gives CASSSLAGATDTQYF.

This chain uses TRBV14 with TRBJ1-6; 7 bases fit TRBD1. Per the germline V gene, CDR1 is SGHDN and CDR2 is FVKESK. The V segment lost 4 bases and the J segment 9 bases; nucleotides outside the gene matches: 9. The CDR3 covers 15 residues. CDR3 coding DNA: TGTGCCAGCAGCCCCAGGGGGTCCATTTTTTCACCCCTCCACTTT. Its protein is CASSPRGSIFSPLHF.

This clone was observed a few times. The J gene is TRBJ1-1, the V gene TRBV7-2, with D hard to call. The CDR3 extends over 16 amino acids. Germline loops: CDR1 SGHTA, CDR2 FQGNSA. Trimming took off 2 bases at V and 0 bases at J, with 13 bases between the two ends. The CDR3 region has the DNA TGTGCCAGCAGCTTATGGGCAGCCGCTATGAACACTGAAGCTTTCTTT. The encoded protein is CASSLWAAAMNTEAFF.

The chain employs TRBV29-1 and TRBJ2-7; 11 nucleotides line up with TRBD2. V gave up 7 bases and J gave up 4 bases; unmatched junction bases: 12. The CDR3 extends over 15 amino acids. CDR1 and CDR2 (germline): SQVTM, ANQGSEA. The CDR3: CSAEGGTSGGYEQYF. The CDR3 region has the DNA TGCAGCGCCGAGGGGGGGACTAGCGGTGGTTACGAGCAGTACTTC.

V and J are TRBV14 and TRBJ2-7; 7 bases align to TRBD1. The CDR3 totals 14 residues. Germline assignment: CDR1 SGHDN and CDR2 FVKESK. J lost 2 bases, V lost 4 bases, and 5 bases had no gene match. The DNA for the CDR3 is TGTGCCAGCAGCCCCTGGACAGGCACCTACGAGCAGTACTTC. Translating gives CASSPWTGTYEQYF.

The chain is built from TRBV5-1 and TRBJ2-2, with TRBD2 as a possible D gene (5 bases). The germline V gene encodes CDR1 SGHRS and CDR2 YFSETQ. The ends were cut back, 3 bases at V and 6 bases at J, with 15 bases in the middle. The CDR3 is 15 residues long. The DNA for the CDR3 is TGCGCCAGCAGCTCCGGAGGAGGAATCTCCGGGGAGCTGTTTTTT. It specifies CASSSGGGISGELFF. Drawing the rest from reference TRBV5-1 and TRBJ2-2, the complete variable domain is KAGVTQTPRYLIKTRGQQVTLSCSPISGHRSVSWYQQTPGQGLQFLFEYFSETQRNKGNFPGRFSGRQFSNSRSEMNVSTLELGDSALYLCASSSGGGISGELFFGEGSRLTVL.

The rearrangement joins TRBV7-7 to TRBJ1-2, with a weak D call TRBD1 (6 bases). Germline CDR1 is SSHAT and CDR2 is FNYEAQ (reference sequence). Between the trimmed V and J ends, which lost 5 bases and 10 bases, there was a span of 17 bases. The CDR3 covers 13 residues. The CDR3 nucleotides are TGTGCCAGCAGCCAGGTACCGGGGGGCGACTACACCTTC. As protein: CASSQVPGGDYTF. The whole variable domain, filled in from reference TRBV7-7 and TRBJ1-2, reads GAGVSQSPRYKVTKRGQDVTLRCDPISSHATLYWYQQALGQGPEFLTYFNYEAQPDKSGLPSDRFSAERPEGSISTLTIQRTEQRDSAMYRCASSQVPGGDYTFGSGTRLTVV.

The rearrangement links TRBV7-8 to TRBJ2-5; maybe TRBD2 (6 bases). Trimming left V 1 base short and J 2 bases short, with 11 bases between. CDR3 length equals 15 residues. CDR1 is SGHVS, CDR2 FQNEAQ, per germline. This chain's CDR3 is CASSLGSGVQETQYF. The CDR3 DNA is TGTGCCAGCAGCTTAGGGTCGGGGGTACAAGAGACCCAGTACTTC.

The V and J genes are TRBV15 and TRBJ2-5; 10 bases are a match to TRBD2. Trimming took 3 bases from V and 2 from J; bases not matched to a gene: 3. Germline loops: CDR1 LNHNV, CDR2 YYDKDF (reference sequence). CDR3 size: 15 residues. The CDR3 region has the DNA TGTGCCACCAGCAGGAGGACTAGCGGACAAGAGACCCAGTACTTC. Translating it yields CATSRRTSGQETQYF. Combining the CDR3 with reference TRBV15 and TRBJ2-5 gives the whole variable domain DAMVIQNPRYQVTQFGKPVTLSCSQTLNHNVMYWYQQKSSQAPKLLFHYYDKDFNNEADTPDNFQSRRPNTSFCFLDIRSPGLGDTAMYLCATSRRTSGQETQYFGPGTRLLVL.

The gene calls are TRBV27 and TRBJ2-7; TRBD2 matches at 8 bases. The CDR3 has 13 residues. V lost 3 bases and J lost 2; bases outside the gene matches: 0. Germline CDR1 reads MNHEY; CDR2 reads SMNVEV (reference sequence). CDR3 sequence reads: CASSFSGTYEQYF. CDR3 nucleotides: TGTGCCAGCAGTTTTAGCGGGACCTACGAGCAGTACTTC.

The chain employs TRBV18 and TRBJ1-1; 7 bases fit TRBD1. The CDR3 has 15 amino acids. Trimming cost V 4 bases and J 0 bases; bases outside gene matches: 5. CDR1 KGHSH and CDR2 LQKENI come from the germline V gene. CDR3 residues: CASSHKTGLNTEAFF. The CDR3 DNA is TGTGCCAGCTCACACAAGACAGGGCTGAACACTGAAGCTTTCTTT.

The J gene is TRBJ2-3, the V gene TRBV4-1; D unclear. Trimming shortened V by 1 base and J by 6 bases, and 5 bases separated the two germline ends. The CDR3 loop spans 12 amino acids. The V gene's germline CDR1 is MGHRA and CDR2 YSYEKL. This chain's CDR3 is CASSQAVDTQYF. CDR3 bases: TGCGCCAGCAGCCAAGCGGTGGATACGCAGTATTTT.

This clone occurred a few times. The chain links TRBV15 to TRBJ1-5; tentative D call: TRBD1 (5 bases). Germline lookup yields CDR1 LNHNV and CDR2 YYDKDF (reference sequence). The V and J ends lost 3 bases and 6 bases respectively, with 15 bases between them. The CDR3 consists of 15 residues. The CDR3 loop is CATSRGQGDGQPQHF. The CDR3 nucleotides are TGTGCCACCAGCAGGGGGCAAGGGGATGGTCAGCCCCAGCATTTT.

The CDR3 DNA is TGTGCCAGCAGCTTAGGGGAGGGACAGGGAAAATACAATGAGCAGTTCTTC. It specifies CASSLGEGQGKYNEQFF. The chain recombines TRBV7-9 with TRBJ2-1; 9 nucleotides align to TRBD1. The CDR3 is made up of 17 amino acids. The germline gives CDR1 SEHNR, CDR2 FQNEAQ (reference sequence). The V segment lost 1 base and the J segment 4 bases; nucleotides outside the gene matches: 8.

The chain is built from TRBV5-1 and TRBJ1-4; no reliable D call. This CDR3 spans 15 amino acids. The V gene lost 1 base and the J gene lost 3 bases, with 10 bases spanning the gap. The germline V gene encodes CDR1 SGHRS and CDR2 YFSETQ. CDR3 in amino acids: CASSLNRGANEKLFF. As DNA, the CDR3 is TGCGCCAGCAGCTTGAATCGGGGTGCTAATGAAAAACTGTTTTTT.

The CDR3 sequence is CASRDTGGDTEAFF. The CDR3 nucleotides read TGTGCCAGCAGGGATACAGGGGGGGACACTGAAGCTTTCTTT. This chain connects TRBV7-9 to TRBJ1-1, with 8 bases that match TRBD1. Trimming removed 6 bases from V and 3 bases from J; junction bases left unmatched: 6. The germline V gene has CDR1 SEHNR and CDR2 FQNEAQ (reference sequence). The CDR3 runs 14 residues.

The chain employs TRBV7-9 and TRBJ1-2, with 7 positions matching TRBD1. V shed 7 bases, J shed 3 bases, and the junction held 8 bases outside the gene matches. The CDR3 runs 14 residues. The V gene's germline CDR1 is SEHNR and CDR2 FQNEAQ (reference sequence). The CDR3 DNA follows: TGTGCCAGCACCCTGATAGGGGGCGACTATGGCTACACCTTC. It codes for CASTLIGGDYGYTF. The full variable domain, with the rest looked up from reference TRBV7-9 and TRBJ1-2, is DTGVSQNPRHKITKRGQNVTFRCDPISEHNRLYWYRQTLGQGPEFLTYFQNEAQLEKSRLLSDRFSAERPKGSFSTLEIQRTEQGDSAMYLCASTLIGGDYGYTFGSGTRLTVV.

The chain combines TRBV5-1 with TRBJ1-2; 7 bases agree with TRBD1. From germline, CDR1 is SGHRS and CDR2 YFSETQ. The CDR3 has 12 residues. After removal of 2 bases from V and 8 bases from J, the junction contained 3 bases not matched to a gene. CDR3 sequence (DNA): TGCGCCAGCAGCTTAACAGGGGAAGGCTACACCTTC. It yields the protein CASSLTGEGYTF.

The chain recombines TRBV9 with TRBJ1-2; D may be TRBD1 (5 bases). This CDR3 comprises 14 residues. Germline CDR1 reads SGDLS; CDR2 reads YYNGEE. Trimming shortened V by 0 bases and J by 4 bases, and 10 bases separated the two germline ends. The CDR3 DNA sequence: TGTGCCAGCAGCGTAGATCGCAGGGTCTATGGCTACACCTTC. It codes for CASSVDRRVYGYTF. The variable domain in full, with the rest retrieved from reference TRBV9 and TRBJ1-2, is DSGVTQTPKHLITATGQRVTLRCSPRSGDLSVYWYQQSLDQGLQFLIQYYNGEERAKGNILERFSAQQFPDLHSELNLSSLELGDSALYFCASSVDRRVYGYTFGSGTRLTVV.

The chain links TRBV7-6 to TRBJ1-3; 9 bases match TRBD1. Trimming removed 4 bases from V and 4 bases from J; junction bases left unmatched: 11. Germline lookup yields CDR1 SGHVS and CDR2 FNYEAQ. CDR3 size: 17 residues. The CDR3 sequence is CASSSPPGQGPGNTIYF. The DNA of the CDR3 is TGTGCCAGCAGCTCCCCACCGGGACAGGGACCCGGAAACACCATATATTTT. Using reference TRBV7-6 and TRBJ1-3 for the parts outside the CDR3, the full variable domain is GAGVSQSPRYKVTKRGQDVALRCDPISGHVSLYWYRQALGQGPEFLTYFNYEAQQDKSGLPNDRFSAERPEGSISTLTIQRTEQRDSAMYRCASSSPPGQGPGNTIYFGEGSWLTVV.

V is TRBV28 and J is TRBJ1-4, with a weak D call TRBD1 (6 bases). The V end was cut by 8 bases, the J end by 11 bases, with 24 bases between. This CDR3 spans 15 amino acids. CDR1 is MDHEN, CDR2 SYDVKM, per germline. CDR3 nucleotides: TGTGCCAGCGGTGGGAGGGGGGGGGCGATGGGGAAACTGTTTTTT. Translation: CASGGRGGAMGKLFF.

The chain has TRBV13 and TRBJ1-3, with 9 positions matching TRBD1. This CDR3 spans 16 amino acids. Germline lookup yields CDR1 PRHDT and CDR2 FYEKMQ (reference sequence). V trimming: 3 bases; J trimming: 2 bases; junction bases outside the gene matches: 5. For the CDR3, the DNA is TGTGCCAGCAGCTTGGTACAGGGGGCGACTGGAAACACCATATATTTT. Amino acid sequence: CASSLVQGATGNTIYF.